This T cell receptor beta chain stems from a study of beta chain features in type 1 diabetes. Overall study results and limits: Shorter templates might be favored by PCR, equally in patients and controls. Type 1 diabetes patients had VDJ junctions that carried fewer insertions and more deletions.

Since all of the isolated RNA was reverse transcribed, expressed TCRB transcripts were what got sequenced. The table came from immunoSEQ multiplex PCR; TCRdb's copy has only in-frame clones and leaves some out. The sample has approximately 330,000 clones, about 10% seen once. A heparinised blood draw that averaged approximately 110 mL was obtained once from each donor. Concerning this clone: Its antigen remains unidentified.

This sequence was found in a woman in her twenties or thirties in good health. Input material: naive CD4+ T cells from blood.

In DNA, the CDR3 is TGTGCCAGCAGCGGAGGACAGGGAGGTGAAGCTTTCTTT. It yields the protein CASSGGQGGEAFF. J is TRBJ1-1 and V is TRBV7-3; TRBD1 matches at 8 bases. Trimming cost V 5 bases and J 7 bases; bases outside gene matches: 6. The CDR3 consists of 13 residues. The germline gives CDR1 SGHTA, CDR2 FQGTGA.